The T cell receptor (beta chain) described here comes from a study of OX40 agonist ivuxolimab in advanced cancers. Study information: The dose-escalation group included hepatocellular carcinoma, melanoma, renal cell carcinoma and head and neck cancer. The dose-escalation cohort was approximately 80% male, with a mean age of around 60 years, ranging about 23 to 79.

Trimming removed 0 bases at V and 0 bases at J, with 3 bases between. This CDR3 has 15 residues. Germline V CDR1 and CDR2: MNHEY, SMNVEV (reference sequence). Measured with immunoSEQ multiplex PCR; TCRdb has only the in-frame clones, and not every one. This table has about 58,000 clones, about 86% appearing once. Sampled blood was obtained at baseline, cycle 4 day 1, and cycle 7 day 1. This sequence joins TRBV27 and TRBJ2-6, with D unclear. The sequencing used CD4+ or CD8+ T cells sorted from blood, collected in a trial of the OX40 agonist ivuxolimab. The clonotype was recovered from an adult with an advanced solid tumor such as melanoma, head and neck, liver or kidney cancer. CDR3 in amino acids: CASSLSVSGANVLTF. In DNA, the CDR3 is TGTGCCAGCAGTTTATCGGTCTCTGGGGCCAACGTCCTGACTTTC.